The following is a T cell receptor (beta chain) sequence with its context. Profiling relied on immunoSEQ multiplex PCR, and the TCRdb table lists in-frame clones only, not all of them. The table shows 45,000 to 60,000 clones, with approximately 92% occurring only once. These data come from a study of OX40 agonist ivuxolimab in advanced cancers. Study-wide context: Participants averaged about 60 years of age (range about 23 to 90) and were roughly 83% male. Three dose-escalation patients had partial responses: one with hepatocellular carcinoma and two with cutaneous melanoma.

Exclusion applied to patients with autoimmune disease history or systemic immunosuppression. The length of the CDR3 is 16 residues. The V segment lost 5 bases and the J segment 1 base; nucleotides outside the gene matches: 8. Germline V gene sequence: CDR1 SEHNR, CDR2 FQNEAQ (reference sequence). The sample here was CD4+ or CD8+ T cells sorted from blood, taken in a trial of the OX40 agonist ivuxolimab. This sequence originates from an adult with an advanced solid tumor such as melanoma, head and neck, liver or kidney cancer. The chain recombines TRBV7-9 with TRBJ2-1, with 7 bases identical to TRBD2. The CDR3 loop reads CASSPPAGESYNEQFF. The CDR3 region has the DNA TGTGCCAGCAGCCCTCCCGCGGGGGAATCCTACAATGAGCAGTTCTTC. Filled out from reference TRBV7-9 and TRBJ2-1, the complete variable domain reads DTGVSQNPRHKITKRGQNVTFRCDPISEHNRLYWYRQTLGQGPEFLTYFQNEAQLEKSRLLSDRFSAERPKGSFSTLEIQRTEQGDSAMYLCASSPPAGESYNEQFFGPGTRLTVL.